These 5 T cell receptor beta chains share one sample of origin, sequenced in a study of radiotherapy plus CTLA-4 blockade in lung cancer. Method: immunoSEQ multiplex PCR; TCRdb's copy keeps in-frame clones and lacks some. Altogether tens of thousands of clones are present, roughly four fifths being singletons, with the ten largest covering about 14%. The sample was peripheral blood, taken from a patient treated with radiotherapy plus ipilimumab. These receptors originate from a human donor with non-small cell lung cancer that progressed on radiotherapy plus ipilimumab.

This clone was detected only a few times. The rearrangement uses TRBV2 and TRBJ2-2; 8 nucleotides match TRBD2. The V and J ends lost 7 bases and 6 bases, in that order; junction bases with no gene match: 7. The CDR3 loop spans 14 amino acids. CDR1 SNHLY and CDR2 FYNNEI come from the germline V gene. For the CDR3, the DNA is TGTGCCAGCACCGGGGGGGGACTTTCCGGGGAGCTGTTTTTT. Protein sequence: CASTGGGLSGELFF.

This chain links TRBV25-1 with TRBJ2-5; 8 nucleotides align to TRBD1. V lost 3 bases to trimming and J lost 2 bases; unmatched junction nucleotides: 5. CDR1 and CDR2 (germline): MGHDK, SYGVNS. This CDR3 has 15 residues. The chain's CDR3 is CASSDPDRAQETQYF. CDR3 in DNA: TGTGCCAGCAGTGACCCGGACAGGGCACAAGAGACCCAGTACTTC.

The V gene is TRBV7-8, the J gene TRBJ1-1, with D possibly being TRBD1 (5 bases). The germline CDR1 and CDR2 sequences are SGHVS and FQNEAQ. The germline V and J ends were trimmed by 5 bases and 0 bases, with 13 bases remaining between them. This CDR3 comprises 15 residues. The CDR3 is CASSKTDWLNTEAFF. The DNA of the CDR3 is TGTGCCAGCAGCAAGACAGATTGGCTGAACACTGAAGCTTTCTTT.

CDR3 loop: CSVGQGMNEQFF. Here the CDR3 DNA reads TGCAGCGTCGGACAGGGAATGAATGAGCAGTTCTTC. The chain links TRBV29-1 to TRBJ2-1, with 8 bases that match TRBD1. The trim removed 6 bases at V and 7 bases at J, leaving 5 bases unmatched. Looked up from germline, CDR1 is SQVTM and CDR2 is ANQGSEA. This CDR3 comprises 12 residues.

This clone was found once. The rearrangement uses TRBV7-9 and TRBJ2-5, with D possibly being TRBD2 (5 bases). The CDR3 runs to 14 residues. Germline V gene sequence: CDR1 SEHNR, CDR2 FQNEAQ (reference sequence). V was pared by 1 base and J by 7 bases, with 13 bases between. The CDR3 here is CASSLETTEGTQYF. The CDR3 nucleotides are TGTGCCAGCAGCTTAGAGACTACTGAGGGGACCCAGTACTTC.